In its sample, the clone carrying this T cell receptor (beta chain) was seen many times. Its specificity is not known. Time point described: longitudinal time-point 1 (baseline). Stored at -80 C, 2 million PBMCs were the source of the unsorted libraries. The entry originates in a study of neurological immune-mediated disorders. Regarding the study as a whole: No CDR3 amino acid sequences were shared by expanded clones across subjects, suggesting private repertoires in all groups.

Deletions cut 3 bases from V and 8 bases from J, with 4 bases between. The CDR3 runs 11 residues. CDR1 and CDR2 (germline): KGHDR, SFDVKD. TCRdb reprocessed the 5' RACE reads via MiXCR and lists one record per CDR3 protein. Among about 49,000 distinct CDR3 sequences, over 8% were seen once, and the ten largest hold 1.6%. The source is a middle-aged woman in good health. Sequenced material: PBMCs. The rearrangement links TRBV24-1 to TRBJ2-1; no clear D gene. The DNA of the CDR3 is TGTGCCACCAGTGATAGGGATGAGCAGTTCTTC. This encodes CATSDRDEQFF.